Listed below are T cell receptor beta chains from one sample, sequenced in a study of shared clonotypes between healthy human individuals. Sequencing used immunoSEQ multiplex PCR; TCRdb keeps in-frame clones, though not all of them. In the table there are roughly 2,500,000 clones, approximately 94% of which are singletons. Sample: naive CD4+ T cells from PBMCs. These receptors all come from a man in his late teens or twenties in good health. Some clones in this sample may be carry-over from other donors' samples. Both conserved end residues are part of each CDR3. Each record gives: CDR3 length, V gene, D gene, J gene, clone size, CDR3 protein, CDR3 DNA. D genes are given only for firm matches. Some rows have no size entry. The others give once, few or many, or a class for an expanded clone.

cdr3_length: 15
v_call: TRBV6-5
d_call: NA
j_call: TRBJ2-1
clone_size: NA
cdr3_aa: CASSYVTAPHNEQFF
cdr3_nt: TGTGCCAGCAGTTACGTGACAGCGCCGCACAATGAGCAGTTCTTC

cdr3_length: 16
v_call: TRBV2
d_call: NA
j_call: TRBJ2-1
clone_size: NA
cdr3_aa: CASSDIVRPGYNEQFF
cdr3_nt: TGTGCCAGCAGTGATATCGTCCGGCCTGGGTACAATGAGCAGTTCTTC

cdr3_length: 13
v_call: TRBV25-1
d_call: NA
j_call: TRBJ1-5
clone_size: NA
cdr3_aa: CASSGQPNQPQHF
cdr3_nt: TGTGCCAGCTCCGGACAGCCCAATCAGCCCCAGCATTTT

cdr3_length: 15
v_call: TRBV2
d_call: TRBD1
j_call: TRBJ1-4
clone_size: few
cdr3_aa: CASWDTGATNEKLFF
cdr3_nt: TGTGCCAGCTGGGACACAGGGGCAACTAATGAAAAACTGTTTTTT

cdr3_length: 15
v_call: TRBV19
d_call: NA
j_call: TRBJ1-1
clone_size: NA
cdr3_aa: CASSMGLGGRTEAFF
cdr3_nt: TGTGCCAGTAGTATGGGTCTCGGGGGGAGAACTGAAGCTTTCTTT

cdr3_length: 15
v_call: TRBV7-9
d_call: NA
j_call: TRBJ1-2
clone_size: NA
cdr3_aa: CASSGAGWTDGGYTF
cdr3_nt: TGTGCCAGCAGCGGAGCGGGGTGGACAGACGGAGGCTACACCTTC

cdr3_length: 14
v_call: TRBV28
d_call: NA
j_call: TRBJ1-1
clone_size: NA
cdr3_aa: CASSLFTGIPEAFF
cdr3_nt: TGTGCCAGCAGTTTATTTACAGGGATCCCTGAAGCTTTCTTT

cdr3_length: 15
v_call: TRBV7-3
d_call: NA
j_call: TRBJ2-3
clone_size: NA
cdr3_aa: CASSLTPESTDTQYF
cdr3_nt: TGTGCCAGCAGCTTAACGCCTGAATCCACAGATACGCAGTATTTT

cdr3_length: 13
v_call: TRBV18
d_call: NA
j_call: TRBJ2-7
clone_size: NA
cdr3_aa: CASSPETAYEQYF
cdr3_nt: TGTGCCAGCTCACCCGAGACAGCTTACGAGCAGTACTTC

cdr3_length: 19
v_call: TRBV11-2
d_call: NA
j_call: TRBJ1-5
clone_size: NA
cdr3_aa: CASSLLRVGRGRDNQPQHF
cdr3_nt: TGTGCCAGCAGCTTACTTCGCGTTGGGAGGGGGAGAGACAATCAGCCCCAGCATTTT

cdr3_length: 16
v_call: TRBV12-5
d_call: NA
j_call: TRBJ1-5
clone_size: NA
cdr3_aa: CASGLLGTHNNQPQHF
cdr3_nt: TGTGCTAGTGGTTTGTTAGGGACACATAACAATCAGCCCCAGCATTTT

cdr3_length: 14
v_call: TRBV18
d_call: TRBD1
j_call: TRBJ2-7
clone_size: NA
cdr3_aa: CASSPAQGLYEQYF
cdr3_nt: TGTGCCAGCTCACCAGCACAGGGGTTGTACGAGCAGTACTTC

cdr3_length: 14
v_call: TRBV5-1
d_call: TRBD1
j_call: TRBJ2-1
clone_size: NA
cdr3_aa: CASSLADRGGEQFF
cdr3_nt: TGCGCCAGCAGCTTGGCGGACAGGGGTGGTGAGCAGTTCTTC

cdr3_length: 10
v_call: TRBV25-1
d_call: NA
j_call: TRBJ1-2
clone_size: NA
cdr3_aa: CDRVDYGYTF
cdr3_nt: TGTGACAGGGTAGACTATGGCTACACCTTC

cdr3_length: 12
v_call: TRBV6-1
d_call: TRBD1
j_call: TRBJ1-2
clone_size: NA
cdr3_aa: CATALGQGVSTF
cdr3_nt: TGTGCCACCGCTTTAGGACAGGGGGTATCCACCTTC

cdr3_length: 16
v_call: TRBV28
d_call: TRBD1
j_call: TRBJ2-7
clone_size: once
cdr3_aa: CASSDPTGTGGGEQYF
cdr3_nt: TGTGCCAGCAGTGACCCAACCGGGACAGGGGGTGGCGAGCAGTACTTC

cdr3_length: 17
v_call: TRBV5-1
d_call: TRBD2
j_call: TRBJ2-3
clone_size: once
cdr3_aa: CASSWGRLAGGTDTQYF
cdr3_nt: TGCGCCAGCAGCTGGGGACGACTAGCGGGGGGCACAGATACGCAGTATTTT

cdr3_length: 15
v_call: TRBV6-1
d_call: TRBD2
j_call: TRBJ2-7
clone_size: NA
cdr3_aa: CASSQGLAALGEQYF
cdr3_nt: TGTGCCAGCAGTCAGGGACTAGCGGCCTTGGGGGAGCAGTACTTC

cdr3_length: 16
v_call: TRBV18
d_call: NA
j_call: TRBJ2-6
clone_size: NA
cdr3_aa: CASSPLGTGGANVLTF
cdr3_nt: TGTGCCAGCTCACCACTTGGGACGGGAGGGGCCAACGTCCTGACTTTC

cdr3_length: 20
v_call: TRBV28
d_call: NA
j_call: TRBJ2-3
clone_size: NA
cdr3_aa: CASSPYNIGRDIRVPDTQYF
cdr3_nt: TGTGCCAGCAGTCCTTATAATATAGGGAGGGACATCAGGGTCCCAGATACGCAGTATTTT

cdr3_length: 15
v_call: TRBV6-1
d_call: TRBD1
j_call: TRBJ1-2
clone_size: NA
cdr3_aa: CASRAESGQNYGYTF
cdr3_nt: TGTGCCAGCAGGGCTGAATCGGGACAGAACTATGGCTACACCTTC

cdr3_length: 14
v_call: TRBV6-5
d_call: TRBD1
j_call: TRBJ2-7
clone_size: NA
cdr3_aa: CASRERDRGYEQYF
cdr3_nt: TGTGCCAGCAGGGAGAGGGACAGGGGATACGAGCAGTACTTC

cdr3_length: 16
v_call: TRBV5-1
d_call: TRBD1
j_call: TRBJ2-3
clone_size: NA
cdr3_aa: CASSSGTVNGQDTQYF
cdr3_nt: TGCGCCAGCAGCTCCGGGACAGTTAACGGACAAGATACGCAGTATTTT

cdr3_length: 15
v_call: TRBV29-1
d_call: NA
j_call: TRBJ2-5
clone_size: NA
cdr3_aa: CSVEKAGRSQETQYF
cdr3_nt: TGCAGCGTTGAAAAGGCAGGGAGGTCCCAAGAGACCCAGTACTTC

cdr3_length: 13
v_call: TRBV11-2
d_call: NA
j_call: TRBJ1-2
clone_size: NA
cdr3_aa: CASSAGTWRGYTF
cdr3_nt: TGTGCCAGCAGCGCGGGGACATGGCGCGGCTACACCTTC

cdr3_length: 14
v_call: TRBV5-1
d_call: TRBD1
j_call: TRBJ1-1
clone_size: few
cdr3_aa: CASSHGTGNTEAFF
cdr3_nt: TGCGCCAGCAGCCACGGGACAGGCAACACTGAAGCTTTCTTT

cdr3_length: 16
v_call: TRBV27
d_call: NA
j_call: TRBJ1-2
clone_size: NA
cdr3_aa: CASRPLQAQGAYGYTF
cdr3_nt: TGTGCCAGCAGACCGCTCCAGGCCCAGGGTGCCTATGGCTACACCTTC

cdr3_length: 16
v_call: TRBV30
d_call: TRBD2
j_call: TRBJ2-3
clone_size: once
cdr3_aa: CAWSAGSGGRTDTQYF
cdr3_nt: TGTGCCTGGAGTGCGGGCAGCGGGGGGAGGACAGATACGCAGTATTTT

cdr3_length: 15
v_call: TRBV7-9
d_call: NA
j_call: TRBJ1-3
clone_size: NA
cdr3_aa: CASSLDIRSGNTIYF
cdr3_nt: TGTGCCAGCAGCTTAGACATCCGCTCTGGAAACACCATATATTTT

cdr3_length: 19
v_call: TRBV11-2
d_call: TRBD2
j_call: TRBJ2-7
clone_size: once
cdr3_aa: CASSPGRIAGAFFPYEQYF
cdr3_nt: TGTGCCAGCAGCCCAGGGAGAATAGCGGGCGCCTTTTTTCCCTACGAGCAGTACTTC

cdr3_length: 19
v_call: TRBV6-1
d_call: TRBD2
j_call: TRBJ2-7
clone_size: NA
cdr3_aa: CASSGPRLAGGPFLYEQYF
cdr3_nt: TGTGCCAGCAGTGGACCCAGACTAGCGGGAGGGCCTTTTCTCTACGAGCAGTACTTC

cdr3_length: 14
v_call: TRBV28
d_call: NA
j_call: TRBJ1-2
clone_size: NA
cdr3_aa: CASSSAERYYGYTF
cdr3_nt: TGTGCCAGCAGTTCAGCGGAGAGGTACTATGGCTACACCTTC

cdr3_length: 14
v_call: TRBV5-1
d_call: NA
j_call: TRBJ1-4
clone_size: NA
cdr3_aa: CASSPTGTNEKLFF
cdr3_nt: TGCGCCAGCAGCCCCACAGGGACTAATGAAAAACTGTTTTTT

cdr3_length: 13
v_call: TRBV29-1
d_call: NA
j_call: TRBJ1-1
clone_size: NA
cdr3_aa: CSVAGRLSTEAFF
cdr3_nt: TGCAGCGTGGCCGGACGGTTGAGCACTGAAGCTTTCTTT

cdr3_length: 14
v_call: TRBV5-1
d_call: TRBD1
j_call: TRBJ1-2
clone_size: NA
cdr3_aa: CASSPGQGGYGYTF
cdr3_nt: TGCGCCAGCAGCCCGGGACAGGGTGGCTATGGCTACACCTTC

cdr3_length: 14
v_call: TRBV5-1
d_call: NA
j_call: TRBJ1-1
clone_size: NA
cdr3_aa: CASSLEQGRTEAFF
cdr3_nt: TGCGCCAGCAGCTTGGAGCAGGGCCGGACTGAAGCTTTCTTT

cdr3_length: 14
v_call: TRBV4-1
d_call: NA
j_call: TRBJ1-2
clone_size: NA
cdr3_aa: CASSQAGTGYGYTF
cdr3_nt: TGCGCCAGCAGCCAAGCAGGGACCGGCTATGGCTACACCTTC

cdr3_length: 15
v_call: TRBV7-2
d_call: TRBD1
j_call: TRBJ2-7
clone_size: NA
cdr3_aa: CASSFSGTGQYEQYF
cdr3_nt: TGTGCCAGCAGCTTTTCCGGGACAGGTCAGTACGAGCAGTACTTC

cdr3_length: 12
v_call: TRBV28
d_call: NA
j_call: TRBJ1-1
clone_size: once
cdr3_aa: CASSSWAGQAFF
cdr3_nt: TGTGCCAGCAGCTCCTGGGCGGGCCAGGCTTTCTTT

cdr3_length: 17
v_call: TRBV7-2
d_call: TRBD1
j_call: TRBJ1-1
clone_size: once
cdr3_aa: CASSLAVQGAIYTEAFF
cdr3_nt: TGTGCCAGCAGCTTAGCTGTCCAGGGGGCAATATACACTGAAGCTTTCTTT

cdr3_length: 12
v_call: TRBV30
d_call: NA
j_call: TRBJ1-2
clone_size: few
cdr3_aa: CAWSDKRYGYTF
cdr3_nt: TGTGCCTGGAGTGACAAGCGCTATGGCTACACCTTC

cdr3_length: 17
v_call: TRBV19
d_call: NA
j_call: TRBJ2-6
clone_size: NA
cdr3_aa: CASGSSGINSGANVLTF
cdr3_nt: TGTGCCAGTGGATCGAGTGGGATTAACTCTGGGGCCAACGTCCTGACTTTC

cdr3_length: 15
v_call: TRBV28
d_call: TRBD2
j_call: TRBJ2-7
clone_size: NA
cdr3_aa: CASSLGGSRSYEQYF
cdr3_nt: TGTGCCAGCAGTCTCGGGGGGAGCCGCTCCTACGAGCAGTACTTC

cdr3_length: 13
v_call: TRBV10-3
d_call: NA
j_call: TRBJ1-1
clone_size: NA
cdr3_aa: CAILATGDTEAFF
cdr3_nt: TGTGCCATCTTAGCCACCGGGGACACTGAAGCTTTCTTT